A selection of T cell receptor beta chains follows, all from one sample in a study of siplizumab effects on memory and regulatory T cells. Only in-frame clones appear in the TCRdb table, and some are missing; sequencing was by immunoSEQ multiplex PCR. The sample yields 85,000 to 130,000 clones, just over 90% seen once. The sample consisted of Tregs sorted from blood. All receptors derive from a human donor in good health. Both conserved end residues are part of each CDR3. A D gene is named only where the DNA matches it firmly. A clone size is listed for some rows: how often the clone was seen (once, few, many), or a class if it is expanded.

V,J,size,D,CDR3,DNA
TRBV9,TRBJ2-7,-,-,CASSVGPAEVYEQYF,TGTGCCAGCAGCGTAGGTCCAGCTGAAGTATACGAGCAGTACTTC
TRBV4-2,TRBJ2-1,-,TRBD2,CASSPNPGLGMFF,TGTGCCAGCAGCCCTAATCCGGGACTAGGTATGTTCTTC
TRBV11-3,TRBJ2-1,-,-,CASSHRSGTSNEQFF,TGTGCCAGCAGCCACCGGTCAGGGACAAGCAATGAGCAGTTCTTC
TRBV5-1,TRBJ2-1,-,TRBD1,CASRSQGALYNEQFF,TGCGCCAGCAGATCTCAGGGGGCACTCTACAATGAGCAGTTCTTC
TRBV7-9,TRBJ2-4,-,-,CASSWGGAAIQYF,TGTGCCAGCAGCTGGGGCGGCGCGGCGATTCAGTACTTC
TRBV5-5,TRBJ2-7,-,-,CASSLALSGLGSSYEQYF,TGTGCCAGCAGCTTGGCCTTATCGGGACTCGGAAGCTCCTACGAGCAGTACTTC
TRBV29-1,TRBJ1-1,-,TRBD1,CSETSRPGTGSSMNTEAFF,TGCAGCGAGACTTCTCGCCCCGGGACAGGAAGTAGTATGAACACTGAAGCTTTCTTT
TRBV27,TRBJ2-3,-,TRBD2,CASSLLRTGGTDTQYF,TGTGCCAGCAGTTTACTCCGGACGGGAGGTACAGATACGCAGTATTTT
TRBV18,TRBJ1-3,-,-,CASSLQGFGPSGNTIYF,TGTGCCAGCTCACTACAGGGTTTTGGGCCCTCTGGAAACACCATATATTTT
TRBV11-2,TRBJ2-7,-,-,CASSRRTRGYEQYF,TGTGCCAGCAGCCGCCGGACGCGGGGCTACGAGCAGTACTTC
TRBV27,TRBJ2-1,-,-,CASSFSGPTNEQFF,TGTGCCAGCAGTTTCTCGGGTCCGACGAATGAGCAGTTCTTC
TRBV5-6,TRBJ2-5,few,TRBD2,CASSLASGEGETQYF,TGTGCCAGCAGCTTGGCTAGCGGGGAGGGAGAGACCCAGTACTTC
TRBV18,TRBJ1-4,-,TRBD1,CASSRTGGVNEKLFF,TGTGCCAGCTCACGTACAGGGGGCGTCAACGAAAAACTGTTTTTT
TRBV5-6,TRBJ2-3,-,TRBD2,CASSLPSGPIVGTDTQYF,TGTGCCAGCAGCTTGCCTAGCGGGCCAATTGTGGGCACAGATACGCAGTATTTT
TRBV1,TRBJ2-1,-,-,CTSSQPIADSYNEQFF,TGCACCAGCAGCCAACCCATAGCGGACTCCTACAATGAGCAGTTCTTC
TRBV6-1,TRBJ2-3,-,-,CASTTDLTSADTQYF,TGTGCCAGCACTACAGACCTGACTAGTGCAGATACGCAGTATTTT
TRBV7-9,TRBJ1-1,-,TRBD1,CASSLSGQSTEAFF,TGTGCCAGCAGCTTATCGGGACAGTCCACTGAAGCTTTCTTT
TRBV9,TRBJ1-5,-,TRBD1,CASSATGVGQPQHF,TGTGCCAGCAGCGCAACAGGGGTAGGGCAGCCCCAGCATTTT
TRBV11-1,TRBJ2-7,-,-,CASSLAYSYEQYF,TGTGCCAGCAGCTTAGCTTATAGCTACGAGCAGTACTTC
TRBV11-1,TRBJ2-3,-,-,CASSLSVMETQYF,TGTGCCAGCAGCTTATCAGTCATGGAAACGCAGTATTTT
TRBV21-1,TRBJ2-3,-,-,CASSKVGQEDTDTQYF,TGTGCCAGCAGCAAAGTCGGTCAGGAAGACACAGATACGCAGTATTTT
TRBV5-1,TRBJ2-7,-,-,CASSSNRETAYEQYF,TGCGCCAGCAGCTCAAACAGGGAGACCGCCTACGAGCAGTACTTC
TRBV7-9,TRBJ1-2,-,TRBD1,CASSPLEGQKSYGYTF,TGTGCCAGCAGCCCCCTGGAGGGACAGAAGTCCTATGGCTACACCTTC
TRBV6-6,TRBJ1-2,-,TRBD1,CASTPPGGTYGYTF,TGTGCCAGCACCCCTCCAGGGGGGACCTATGGCTACACCTTC
TRBV4-2,TRBJ2-4,-,-,CASSQWSPGKDIQYF,TGTGCCAGCAGCCAATGGAGTCCGGGGAAGGACATTCAGTACTTC
TRBV6-8,TRBJ2-3,-,TRBD2,CASKPAGLAGNTDTQYF,TGTGCCAGCAAACCCGCAGGGCTAGCGGGAAACACAGATACGCAGTATTTT
TRBV6-6,TRBJ2-5,once,TRBD2,CASSLLGLAGKETQYF,TGTGCCAGCAGTTTACTAGGACTAGCGGGAAAAGAGACCCAGTACTTC
TRBV9,TRBJ1-1,few,-,CARPGATEAFF,TGTGCCAGACCGGGTGCCACTGAAGCTTTCTTT
TRBV10-3,TRBJ2-7,-,-,CGTTGGNSYEQYF,TGTGGCACCACGGGGGGCAACTCCTACGAGCAGTACTTC
TRBV29-1,TRBJ1-1,-,-,CSVGTQGAAFF,TGCAGCGTCGGGACCCAAGGGGCAGCTTTCTTT
TRBV10-3,TRBJ2-7,-,-,CAIKRTETYEQYF,TGTGCCATCAAGAGGACGGAGACCTACGAGCAGTACTTC